These 29 T cell receptor beta chains came from one sample sequenced in a study of shared clonotypes between healthy human individuals. Only in-frame clones appear in the TCRdb table, and some are missing; sequencing was by immunoSEQ multiplex PCR. The sample has about 1 million clones, around four fifths seen once. Sequencing was performed on memory CD4+ T cells sorted from blood. The subset denotes: CD45RA-negative fraction. The receptors were gathered from a man younger than 35 in good health.

This rearrangement joins TRBV5-1 to TRBJ2-1; 12 bases line up with TRBD2. This CDR3 is built from 16 residues. Per germline, CDR1 SGHRS and CDR2 YFSETQ. V shed 4 bases and J 6 bases; nucleotides not matched to a gene: 8. This chain's CDR3 is CASSITRLAGANEQFF. CDR3 coding DNA: TGCGCCAGCAGCATTACCAGACTAGCGGGAGCCAATGAGCAGTTCTTC.

This clone was picked up one time. The chain has TRBV2 and TRBJ1-3; D gene ambiguous. The ends were cut back, 7 bases at V and 1 base at J, with 11 bases in the middle. The germline V gene has CDR1 SNHLY and CDR2 FYNNEI. This CDR3 region has 14 residues. The CDR3 sequence: CASNKVGSGNTIYF. The CDR3 DNA is TGTGCCAGCAATAAGGTGGGATCTGGAAACACCATATATTTT. Using reference TRBV2 and TRBJ1-3 for the parts outside the CDR3, the full variable domain is EPEVTQTPSHQVTQMGQEVILRCVPISNHLYFYWYRQILGQKVEFLVSFYNNEISEKSEIFDDQFSVERPDGSNFTLKIRSTKLEDSAMYFCASNKVGSGNTIYFGEGSWLTVV.

Concerning this clone: A much larger clone sits a single nucleotide away, making a read error possible. The chain has TRBV28 and TRBJ1-2, with D maybe TRBD1 (5 bases). The V end was cut by 5 bases, the J end by 9 bases, with 16 bases between. Per the germline V gene, CDR1 is MDHEN and CDR2 is SYDVKM. There are 13 residues in the CDR3. The CDR3 DNA follows: TGTGCCAGCAGTCAGGGACTGCTGGAGAGCTACACCTTC. It translates to CASSQGLLESYTF.

The chain couples TRBV2 to TRBJ2-1; D not certain. The germline CDR1 and CDR2 sequences are SNHLY and FYNNEI. The CDR3 contains 14 residues. Deletions cut 4 bases from V and 2 bases from J, with 9 bases between. This chain's CDR3 is CASSVRLTYNEQFF. In nucleotides, the CDR3 is TGTGCCAGCAGTGTGAGGTTAACCTACAATGAGCAGTTCTTC.

This clone was seen only a few times. This sequence joins TRBV19 and TRBJ2-1, with 15 nucleotides matching TRBD2. There are 16 residues in the CDR3. In germline, CDR1 is LNHDA, CDR2 SQIVND (reference sequence). The trim removed 6 bases at V and 8 bases at J, leaving 8 bases unmatched. The CDR3 bases are TGTGCCAGTAGGAGGACTAGCGGGGGGGCCTTCCATGAGCAGTTCTTC. Translating gives CASRRTSGGAFHEQFF. Filled out from reference TRBV19 and TRBJ2-1, the complete variable domain reads DGGITQSPKYLFRKEGQNVTLSCEQNLNHDAMYWYRQDPGQGLRLIYYSQIVNDFQKGDIAEGYSVSREKKESFPLTVTSAQKNPTAFYLCASRRTSGGAFHEQFFGPGTRLTVL.

This clone has just a few counts. V gene TRBV6-1 combines with J gene TRBJ1-6; D gene uncertain. Between the trimmed V and J ends, which lost 7 bases and 9 bases, there was a span of 7 bases. This CDR3 is 11 amino acids long. Germline V gene lookup returns CDR1 MNHNS and CDR2 SASEGT. The CDR3 DNA reads as TGTGCCAGCACCCGCGGTTCACCCCTCCACTTT. This encodes CASTRGSPLHF.

The gene calls are TRBV30 and TRBJ1-1; the D gene is possibly TRBD1 (5 bases). Germline V CDR1 and CDR2: GTSNPN, SVGIG (reference sequence). The V end was cut by 4 bases, the J end by 1 base, with 7 bases between. CDR3 length: 12 amino acids. CDR3 nucleotides: TGTGCCTGGAAAGGACAGAACACTGAAGCTTTCTTT. Protein: CAWKGQNTEAFF. Full variable domain (rest looked up from reference TRBV30 and TRBJ1-1): SQTIHQWPATLVQPVGSPLSLECTVEGTSNPNLYWYRQAAGRGLQLLFYSVGIGQISSEVPQNLSASRPQDRQFILSSKKLLLSDSGFYLCAWKGQNTEAFFGQGTRLTVV.

This chain joins TRBV7-9 and TRBJ1-1; TRBD1 is a possible D gene (5 bases). V lost 2 bases, J lost 6 bases, and 25 bases lay in between. This CDR3 comprises 18 residues. The germline CDR1 and CDR2 sequences are SEHNR and FQNEAQ (reference sequence). The DNA for the CDR3 is TGTGCCAGCAGCTTATTCTCTCCAGGGAAAGCAGCGCCCGCTGAAGCTTTCTTT. It translates to CASSLFSPGKAAPAEAFF.

The genes are TRBV27 and TRBJ2-1; D is unclear. The V end lost 2 bases, the J end lost 12 bases, and 17 bases lay between the germline ends. CDR3 size: 14 residues. Per the germline V gene, CDR1 is MNHEY and CDR2 is SMNVEV (reference sequence). As DNA, the CDR3 is TGTGCCAGCAGTTTACTGGATACAATGAGCAGGCAGTTCTTC. It translates to CASSLLDTMSRQFF.

This clone was recorded once. The chain combines TRBV28 with TRBJ1-2; 9 bases are a match to TRBD1. V lost 5 bases and J lost 8; bases outside the gene matches: 9. CDR1 is MDHEN, CDR2 SYDVKM, per germline. The CDR3 runs to 14 residues. This chain's CDR3 is CASSPTGGVWGYTF. The CDR3 nucleotides read TGTGCCAGCAGTCCTACAGGGGGCGTTTGGGGCTACACCTTC.

The rearrangement uses TRBV5-1 and TRBJ2-5; 11 bases agree with TRBD2. Germline values: CDR1 SGHRS, CDR2 YFSETQ. The CDR3 runs to 14 residues. V dropped 4 bases and J dropped 6; count of bases not matched to a gene: 5. The CDR3 region is CASSPVAGGKTQYF. The CDR3 DNA reads TGCGCCAGCAGCCCCGTAGCGGGAGGGAAGACCCAGTACTTC.

This clone is a singleton in its sample. The chain has TRBV5-6 and TRBJ2-5; 7 nucleotides line up with TRBD1. The DNA end lines up better with TRBJ2-7; the J call may be wrong. The germline V gene has CDR1 SGHDT and CDR2 YYEEEE. The length of the CDR3 is 13 residues. CDR3 residues: CASSRTGRYEQYF. In DNA, the CDR3 is TGTGCCAGCAGCCGGACAGGACGGTACGAGCAGTACTTC.

The chain employs TRBV6-1 and TRBJ2-3; 7 bases line up with TRBD1. This CDR3 region has 15 residues. The germline CDR1 and CDR2 sequences are MNHNS and SASEGT. V lost 5 bases, J lost 2 bases, and 7 bases stayed unmatched. CDR3 sequence reads: CASSSQGQPTDTQYF. Here the CDR3 DNA reads TGTGCCAGCAGTTCACAGGGGCAACCCACAGATACGCAGTATTTT.

The CDR3 loop reads CATTDQGNQPQHF. The DNA of the CDR3 is TGTGCCACCACAGATCAGGGGAATCAGCCCCAGCATTTT. The chain employs TRBV6-1 and TRBJ1-5; tentatively, D is TRBD1 (6 bases). V lost 10 bases and J 4 bases, leaving 14 bases between the germline ends. Germline-derived CDR1 and CDR2 are MNHNS and SASEGT. The CDR3 extends over 13 amino acids.

The chain combines TRBV5-1 with TRBJ2-7, with 9 bases aligning to TRBD1. Trimming cost V 4 bases and J 5 bases; bases outside gene matches: 7. CDR1 is SGHRS, CDR2 YFSETQ, per germline. There are 14 residues in the CDR3. CDR3 amino acids: CASSPDRGRDEQYF. The CDR3 nucleotides are TGCGCCAGCAGCCCCGACAGGGGGAGGGACGAGCAGTACTTC.

Only a few counts were recorded for this clone. This sequence joins TRBV9 and TRBJ2-3; weak D call: TRBD1 (5 bases). Germline V lookup: CDR1 SGDLS, CDR2 YYNGEE. Between the trimmed V and J ends, which lost 10 bases and 1 base, there was a span of 13 bases. The CDR3 has 13 amino acids. The CDR3 sequence is CAGRQSCTDTQYF. The DNA of the CDR3 is TGTGCCGGAAGACAGTCTTGCACAGATACGCAGTATTTT.

To note about this clone: This likely reflects a read error, since a far larger clone is one base away. CDR3 in amino acids: CASRPMLAGLNTEAFF. Written as DNA, the CDR3 is TGTGCCAGCAGACCTATGTTGGCAGGGCTGAACACTGAAGCTTTCTTT. The chain joins TRBV5-4 to TRBJ1-1; D may be TRBD1 (5 bases). Germline assignment: CDR1 SGHNT and CDR2 YYREEE (reference sequence). The CDR3 extends over 16 amino acids. V lost 5 bases to trimming and J lost 0 bases, with 17 bases between them. Variable domain in full (rest from reference TRBV5-4 and TRBJ1-1): ETGVTQSPTHLIKTRGQQVTLRCSSQSGHNTVSWYQQALGQGPQFIFQYYREEENGRGNFPPRFSGLQFPNYSSELNVNALELDDSALYLCASRPMLAGLNTEAFFGQGTRLTVV.

Worth noting for this clone: The sample has other DNA sequences that encode this CDR3 too. The chain combines TRBV27 with TRBJ2-1; 7 bases line up with TRBD2. V shed 3 bases, J shed 0 bases, and the junction held 2 bases outside the gene matches. The germline V gene has CDR1 MNHEY and CDR2 SMNVEV (reference sequence). The CDR3 extends over 15 amino acids. CDR3 nucleotides: TGTGCCAGCAGTTTGACGGGGGGCTCCTACAATGAGCAGTTCTTC. It is translated as CASSLTGGSYNEQFF.

This chain joins TRBV19 and TRBJ2-1; TRBD2 matches 8 bases. V dropped 5 bases and J dropped 7; count of bases not matched to a gene: 13. This CDR3 is 16 amino acids long. CDR1 LNHDA and CDR2 SQIVND come from the germline V gene (reference sequence). The CDR3 protein is CASSSTEGLGRNEQFF. CDR3 in DNA: TGTGCCAGTAGTTCTACCGAGGGACTAGGGCGGAATGAGCAGTTCTTC.

V and J are TRBV5-4 and TRBJ1-1; TRBD1 aligns across 9 bases. This CDR3 is 16 amino acids long. V shed 4 bases, J shed 4 bases, and the junction held 11 bases outside the gene matches. Germline CDR1 reads SGHNT; CDR2 reads YYREEE (reference sequence). CDR3 nucleotide sequence: TGTGCCAGCAGCCTGTCCGGGACAGGGCAGGGCACTGAAGCTTTCTTT. Translation gives CASSLSGTGQGTEAFF.

This chain links TRBV30 with TRBJ1-3; no reliable D call. The V gene lost 3 bases and the J gene lost 0 bases, with 6 bases spanning the gap. CDR3 length equals 13 residues. Germline CDR1 GTSNPN, CDR2 SVGIG (reference sequence). The CDR3 DNA reads as TGTGCCTGGAGGGTTTTCTCTGGAAACACCATATATTTT. Translation gives CAWRVFSGNTIYF.

This clone appeared a few times. CDR3 protein: CASSSGTKANEKLFF. The CDR3 DNA reads as TGTGCCAGCAGCTCCGGGACGAAGGCTAATGAAAAACTGTTTTTT. This chain connects TRBV7-9 to TRBJ1-4; D is perhaps TRBD1 (5 bases). CDR3 length equals 15 residues. V gave up 4 bases and J gave up 3 bases, with 12 bases separating them. Germline V gene sequence: CDR1 SEHNR, CDR2 FQNEAQ (reference sequence).

The chain uses TRBV30 and TRBJ1-1; 7 bases fit TRBD1. The CDR3 is 14 residues long. Per the germline V gene, CDR1 is GTSNPN and CDR2 is SVGIG (reference sequence). J was trimmed by 1 base and V by 4 bases; bases with no gene match: 6. The CDR3 bases are TGTGCCTGGAATCCGGGACAGAAGAACACTGAAGCTTTCTTT. This encodes CAWNPGQKNTEAFF.

The chain recombines TRBV18 with TRBJ2-5; D remains unclear. Between the trimmed V and J ends, which lost 3 bases and 1 base, there was a span of 9 bases. This CDR3 region has 14 residues. Germline lookup yields CDR1 KGHSH and CDR2 LQKENI. For the CDR3, the DNA is TGTGCCAGCTCACCGAGGTCACCCCAAGAGACCCAGTACTTC. Translating it yields CASSPRSPQETQYF.

V usage is TRBV2 and J usage is TRBJ2-1; no firm D call. V was cut by 4 bases and J by 8 bases, with 6 bases left in between. The CDR3 spans 11 residues. In germline, CDR1 is SNHLY, CDR2 FYNNEI. The CDR3 spells CASSVEYEQFF. The CDR3 coding sequence is TGTGCCAGCAGTGTAGAATATGAGCAGTTCTTC. Combining the CDR3 with reference TRBV2 and TRBJ2-1 gives the whole variable domain EPEVTQTPSHQVTQMGQEVILRCVPISNHLYFYWYRQILGQKVEFLVSFYNNEISEKSEIFDDQFSVERPDGSNFTLKIRSTKLEDSAMYFCASSVEYEQFFGPGTRLTVL.

V is TRBV5-1 and J is TRBJ2-5; D is perhaps TRBD1 (6 bases). CDR3 length: 14 residues. Between the trimmed V and J ends, which lost 0 bases and 4 bases, there was a span of 10 bases. From germline, CDR1 is SGHRS and CDR2 YFSETQ. The CDR3, as DNA: TGCGCCAGCAGCTTGGACAGGGCGGCAGAGACCCAGTACTTC. This gives the protein CASSLDRAAETQYF. Looking up the rest from reference TRBV5-1 and TRBJ2-5 gives the full variable domain: KAGVTQTPRYLIKTRGQQVTLSCSPISGHRSVSWYQQTPGQGLQFLFEYFSETQRNKGNFPGRFSGRQFSNSRSEMNVSTLELGDSALYLCASSLDRAAETQYFGPGTRLLVL.

The chain recombines TRBV2 with TRBJ1-1; D remains ambiguous. CDR3 length equals 15 residues. V lost 3 bases to trimming and J lost 0 bases, with 11 bases between them. Germline CDR1 SNHLY, CDR2 FYNNEI. The CDR3 DNA reads TGTGCCAGCAGTGATCTGGGTCAGTTGAACACTGAAGCTTTCTTT. Amino acids: CASSDLGQLNTEAFF.

The V call is TRBV7-9, the J call TRBJ2-3; D unclear. The V and J ends lost 5 bases and 0 bases respectively, with 9 bases between them. The CDR3 consists of 14 residues. Per germline, CDR1 SEHNR and CDR2 FQNEAQ (reference sequence). CDR3 residues: CASSTLISTDTQYF. DNA for the CDR3: TGTGCCAGCAGCACACTCATCAGCACAGATACGCAGTATTTT.

The chain has TRBV5-4 and TRBJ2-1; 7 nucleotides match TRBD2. J was trimmed by 4 bases and V by 4 bases; bases with no gene match: 8. The CDR3 runs 15 residues. Germline V gives CDR1 SGHNT, CDR2 YYREEE (reference sequence). CDR3 sequence: CASSRAGLPYNEQFF. CDR3 coding DNA: TGTGCCAGCAGCCGAGCGGGACTACCATACAATGAGCAGTTCTTC. Looking up the rest from reference TRBV5-4 and TRBJ2-1 gives the full variable domain: ETGVTQSPTHLIKTRGQQVTLRCSSQSGHNTVSWYQQALGQGPQFIFQYYREEENGRGNFPPRFSGLQFPNYSSELNVNALELDDSALYLCASSRAGLPYNEQFFGPGTRLTVL.